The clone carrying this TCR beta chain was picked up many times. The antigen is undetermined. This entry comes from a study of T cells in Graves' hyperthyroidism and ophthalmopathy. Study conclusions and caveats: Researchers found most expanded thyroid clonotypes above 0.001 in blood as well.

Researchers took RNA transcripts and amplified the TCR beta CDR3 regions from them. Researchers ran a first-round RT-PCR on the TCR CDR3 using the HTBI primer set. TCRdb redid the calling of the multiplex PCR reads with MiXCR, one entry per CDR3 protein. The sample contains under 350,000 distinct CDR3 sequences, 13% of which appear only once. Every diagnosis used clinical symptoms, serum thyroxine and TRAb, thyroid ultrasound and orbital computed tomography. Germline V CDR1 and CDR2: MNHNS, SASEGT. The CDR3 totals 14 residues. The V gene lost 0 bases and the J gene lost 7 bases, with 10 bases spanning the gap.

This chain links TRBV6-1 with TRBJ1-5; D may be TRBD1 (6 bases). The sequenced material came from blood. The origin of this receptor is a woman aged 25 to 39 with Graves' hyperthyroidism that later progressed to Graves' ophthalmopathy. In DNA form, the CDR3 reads TGTGCCAGCAGTGAAGCGCCAGGGGTCCAGCCCCAGCATTTT. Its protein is CASSEAPGVQPQHF.